This T cell receptor beta chain was sequenced for a study of identical twins. TCRdb processed the 5' RACE reads anew with MiXCR; each CDR3 protein has one entry. The table records approximately 500,000 distinct CDR3 sequences, 12% to 15% of them present only once. This CDR3 comprises 14 residues. V dropped 4 bases and J dropped 3; count of bases not matched to a gene: 5. Germline CDR1 MGHRA, CDR2 YSYEKL. The sample was also reused in another study, on yellow fever vaccine responses in identical twins.

The TCR sequence derives from a young woman in good health. The V call is TRBV4-1, the J call TRBJ2-5; the match to TRBD2 covers 7 bases. Material: CD4+ T cells sorted from blood. This chain's CDR3 is CASSPGLPEETQYF. The DNA of the CDR3 is TGCGCCAGCAGCCCGGGACTACCAGAAGAGACCCAGTACTTC.